These 31 T cell receptor beta chains originate from one sample sequenced in a study of blood T cell repertoires in COVID-19. The data were produced by immunoSEQ multiplex PCR, yet TCRdb's version contains in-frame clones alone and is incomplete. The sample has roughly 130,000 clones; almost 85% are singletons. Material for sequencing was peripheral blood. These receptor sequences come from a woman younger than 45 who had recovered from COVID-19.

The chain links TRBV15 to TRBJ1-3, with TRBD1 identical over 7 bases. The CDR3 spans 16 residues. Per germline, CDR1 LNHNV and CDR2 YYDKDF (reference sequence). The V gene end was trimmed by 5 bases and the J gene end by 1 base; junction bases not matched to a gene: 8. The CDR3: CATSPAGTESGNTIYF. The CDR3 DNA sequence: TGTGCCACCAGCCCGGCCGGGACAGAGTCTGGAAACACCATATATTTT.

The rearrangement joins TRBV5-1 to TRBJ2-7; D remains ambiguous. Trimming left V 0 bases short and J 2 bases short, with 12 bases between. Germline values: CDR1 SGHRS, CDR2 YFSETQ. The CDR3 contains 15 residues. The CDR3 DNA reads as TGCGCCAGCAGCTTGGACCCCTCCTTAGCCTACGAGCAGTACTTC. Amino acids: CASSLDPSLAYEQYF.

This chain links TRBV18 with TRBJ1-1; D gene ambiguous. CDR3 size: 13 residues. Germline loops: CDR1 KGHSH, CDR2 LQKENI. Between the trimmed V and J ends, which lost 4 bases and 1 base, there was a span of 7 bases. CDR3 DNA: TGTGCCAGCTCACTAGCGAGGAACACTGAAGCTTTCTTT. This codes for CASSLARNTEAFF.

This clone was picked up one time. J is TRBJ2-5 and V is TRBV3-1 (or the pseudogene TRBV3-2); D is uncertain. The CDR3 has 12 amino acids. V was shortened by 6 bases and J by 2 bases, with 7 bases between the two germline ends. Germline loops: CDR1 LGHDT, CDR2 YNNKEL (reference sequence). CDR3 residues: CASSGRQETQYF. DNA of the CDR3: TGTGCCAGCAGTGGTCGGCAAGAGACCCAGTACTTC.

The DNA for the CDR3 is TGTGCCAGCAGTTCAGCGGGGCGGGAGACCCAGTACTTC. Protein: CASSSAGRETQYF. The chain links TRBV3-1 (or the pseudogene TRBV3-2) to TRBJ2-5, with 7 nucleotides matching TRBD2. J lost 5 bases, V lost 6 bases, and 6 bases had no gene match. Per the germline V gene, CDR1 is LGHDT and CDR2 is YNNKEL (reference sequence). The CDR3 consists of 13 residues.

This rearrangement joins TRBV7-9 to TRBJ1-4, with a weak D call TRBD1 (5 bases). Germline loops: CDR1 SEHNR, CDR2 FQNEAQ (reference sequence). V was cut by 5 bases and J by 8 bases, with 12 bases left in between. The CDR3 covers 13 residues. The CDR3 spells CASSVGLSEKLFF. DNA for the CDR3: TGTGCCAGCAGCGTGGGACTCTCGGAAAAACTGTTTTTT.

V and J are TRBV13 and TRBJ2-3, with D tentatively TRBD2 (5 bases). The CDR3 extends over 19 amino acids. V was trimmed by 0 bases and J by 0 bases, leaving 19 bases between them. Per the germline V gene, CDR1 is PRHDT and CDR2 is FYEKMQ (reference sequence). DNA for the CDR3: TGTGCCAGCAGCTTAGGCACCAAACTAGGAAGTACTAGCACAGATACGCAGTATTTT. This codes for CASSLGTKLGSTSTDTQYF.

The chain joins TRBV4-1 to TRBJ1-3, with 8 nucleotides matching TRBD1. The CDR3 sequence is 16 residues long. Germline V gene data show CDR1 as MGHRA and CDR2 as YSYEKL. V lost 1 base, J lost 7 bases, and 9 bases stayed unmatched. CDR3 DNA sequence: TGCGCCAGCAGCCAAGGGGACAGGCAAAGTCGGAACACCATATATTTT. Translating gives CASSQGDRQSRNTIYF.

The rearrangement links TRBV19 to TRBJ1-1, with D tentatively TRBD1 (5 bases). This CDR3 comprises 11 residues. The V and J ends lost 5 bases and 8 bases respectively, with 9 bases between them. Germline values: CDR1 LNHDA, CDR2 SQIVND (reference sequence). The CDR3 is CASSVTDEAFF. The CDR3 DNA is TGTGCCAGTAGTGTGACAGACGAAGCTTTCTTT.

V usage is TRBV9 and J usage is TRBJ1-2, with a weak D call TRBD1 (5 bases). Trimming took off 0 bases at V and 2 bases at J, with 11 bases between the two ends. This CDR3 region has 15 residues. Germline CDR1 is SGDLS and CDR2 is YYNGEE. CDR3 bases: TGTGCCAGCAGCGTAGGGGGGGTACCGAACTATGGCTACACCTTC. Translation: CASSVGGVPNYGYTF. Based on the CDR3 plus reference TRBV9 and TRBJ1-2, the full variable domain is DSGVTQTPKHLITATGQRVTLRCSPRSGDLSVYWYQQSLDQGLQFLIQYYNGEERAKGNILERFSAQQFPDLHSELNLSSLELGDSALYFCASSVGGVPNYGYTFGSGTRLTVV.

J is TRBJ1-2 and V is TRBV9; 10 positions agree with TRBD1. CDR1 and CDR2 (germline): SGDLS, YYNGEE. Trimming at V came to 3 bases and at J to 8 bases, leaving 10 bases not matched to a gene. The length of the CDR3 is 15 residues. For the CDR3, the DNA is TGTGCCAGCAGCGCGACAGGGGGCGGGGTACGCGGCTACACCTTC. As protein: CASSATGGGVRGYTF.

This sequence joins TRBV30 and TRBJ1-5, with 9 bases aligning to TRBD1. Germline CDR1 reads GTSNPN; CDR2 reads SVGIG (reference sequence). With V trimmed by 3 bases and J by 6 bases, 6 bases remained unmatched. CDR3 length: 14 residues. The CDR3 coding sequence is TGTGCCTGGAGGGGACAGGGAAGTTCTCAGCCCCAGCATTTT. Its protein is CAWRGQGSSQPQHF.

This chain uses TRBV21-1 with TRBJ2-3; TRBD2 was called by the table and not checked on the DNA. TRBV21-1 corresponds to a pseudogene. CDR3 length: 18 amino acids. The CDR3, as DNA: TGTGCCAGCAGCCCGACCAAAAGAGGCCGGGGACTCTTCGATACGCAGTATTTT. Translating it yields CASSPTKRGRGLFDTQYF.

This sequence joins TRBV3-1 (or the pseudogene TRBV3-2) and TRBJ1-4; D is undetermined. V was shortened by 2 bases and J by 8 bases, with 12 bases between the two germline ends. Germline V gene data show CDR1 as LGHDT and CDR2 as YNNKEL (reference sequence). The CDR3 covers 14 residues. The CDR3 is CASSQQGASEKLFF. DNA of the CDR3: TGTGCCAGCAGCCAACAAGGAGCGTCCGAAAAACTGTTTTTT.

This chain uses TRBV5-1 with TRBJ1-6; D may be TRBD1 (5 bases). Germline-derived CDR1 and CDR2 are SGHRS and YFSETQ. The germline V and J ends were trimmed by 0 bases and 0 bases, with 10 bases remaining between them. There are 17 residues in the CDR3. CDR3 sequence: CASSLVQGSSYNSPLHF. The CDR3, as DNA: TGCGCCAGCAGCTTGGTCCAGGGCAGCTCCTATAATTCACCCCTCCACTTT.

This chain connects TRBV3-1 (or the pseudogene TRBV3-2) to TRBJ1-6; 7 bases line up with TRBD1. Germline trimming cut 0 bases from V and 6 bases from J; bases unmatched to any gene: 17. The CDR3 loop spans 20 amino acids. Germline loops: CDR1 LGHDT, CDR2 YNNKEL (reference sequence). This CDR3 is CASSQEPAYSGTVFNSPLHF. The DNA of the CDR3 is TGTGCCAGCAGCCAAGAACCCGCTTATTCCGGGACAGTCTTTAATTCACCCCTCCACTTT.

V gene TRBV9 combines with J gene TRBJ2-1; 11 bases match TRBD1. Losses at the gene ends were 3 bases for V and 10 bases for J; bases not matched to a gene: 9. The CDR3 contains 15 residues. Looked up from germline, CDR1 is SGDLS and CDR2 is YYNGEE. The CDR3 bases are TGTGCCAGCAGCGACGGGACAGGGGGACAATTCGAGCAGTTCTTC. It yields the protein CASSDGTGGQFEQFF.

The V and J genes are TRBV19 and TRBJ2-1; 7 positions match TRBD1. CDR3 size: 15 residues. CDR1 and CDR2 (germline): LNHDA, SQIVND (reference sequence). The junction had 8 bases not matched to a gene; V was cut back by 9 bases and J by 0 bases. CDR3 sequence (DNA): TGTGCCAGCCGACAGGGATCAGTCTCCTACAATGAGCAGTTCTTC. Protein: CASRQGSVSYNEQFF. The full variable domain, with the rest looked up from reference TRBV19 and TRBJ2-1, is DGGITQSPKYLFRKEGQNVTLSCEQNLNHDAMYWYRQDPGQGLRLIYYSQIVNDFQKGDIAEGYSVSREKKESFPLTVTSAQKNPTAFYLCASRQGSVSYNEQFFGPGTRLTVL.

This rearrangement joins TRBV7-3 to TRBJ2-3, with unresolved D. Germline V gives CDR1 SGHTA, CDR2 FQGTGA. V lost 1 base and J lost 0, with 5 bases in between. The CDR3 is 14 amino acids. Here the CDR3 DNA reads TGTGCCAGCAGCTTAATCCCGAGCACAGATACGCAGTATTTT. Protein product: CASSLIPSTDTQYF.

This clone has just one count. The genes are TRBV19 and TRBJ2-1; D possibly corresponds to TRBD2 (5 bases). With 5 bases removed from V and 0 bases from J, the gap between germline ends came to 11 bases. CDR1 LNHDA and CDR2 SQIVND come from the germline V gene (reference sequence). The CDR3 extends over 15 amino acids. The CDR3 nucleotides are TGTGCCAGTAGTGTGAGCGGTAGCTCCTACAATGAGCAGTTCTTC. This gives the protein CASSVSGSSYNEQFF.

DNA for the CDR3: TGCGCCAGCAGCCAAGAAGACGGGGGACTTTCCGGGGAGCTGTTTTTT. This gives the protein CASSQEDGGLSGELFF. The chain employs TRBV4-1 and TRBJ2-2; a possible D gene is TRBD2 (6 bases). Germline values: CDR1 MGHRA, CDR2 YSYEKL. CDR3 size: 16 residues. Trimming pared 0 bases from V and 6 bases from J, leaving 14 bases between.

The gene calls are TRBV6-2 or TRBV6-3 and TRBJ1-3; D unresolved. The germline V gene has CDR1 MNHEY and CDR2 SVGEGT. The CDR3 extends over 12 amino acids. V lost 6 bases to trimming and J lost 8 bases, with 11 bases between them. CDR3 DNA: TGTGCCAGCAGCCGCCAGGTCGACACCATATATTTT. Translation gives CASSRQVDTIYF.

About this clone itself: The same CDR3 is also encoded by other DNA sequences in this sample. The chain couples TRBV3-1 (or the pseudogene TRBV3-2) to TRBJ2-3, with D tentatively TRBD2 (6 bases). The V end was cut by 1 base, the J end by 0 bases, with 8 bases between. CDR1 is LGHDT and CDR2 is YNNKEL in the germline V gene (reference sequence). The CDR3 is 15 residues long. The CDR3 nucleotides read TGTGCCAGCAGCCAAGCCGGGACTAGCACAGATACGCAGTATTTT. This encodes CASSQAGTSTDTQYF.

V gene TRBV7-6 combines with J gene TRBJ1-6; D is undetermined. V was trimmed by 2 bases and J by 0 bases, leaving 11 bases between them. CDR1 SGHVS and CDR2 FNYEAQ come from the germline V gene. The CDR3 loop spans 17 amino acids. The CDR3 DNA reads TGTGCCAGCAGCTTAAACTCCCCTTTCTCCTATAATTCACCCCTCCACTTT. This sequence encodes CASSLNSPFSYNSPLHF.

The chain joins TRBV2 to TRBJ1-1; weak D call: TRBD1 (5 bases). Trimming pared 0 bases from V and 11 bases from J, leaving 10 bases between. CDR1 is SNHLY and CDR2 is FYNNEI in the germline V gene. The CDR3 totals 12 residues. CDR3 DNA sequence: TGTGCCAGCAGTGAAGCCGGGGGGTGGGCTTTCTTT. It yields the protein CASSEAGGWAFF. Filled out from reference TRBV2 and TRBJ1-1, the complete variable domain reads EPEVTQTPSHQVTQMGQEVILRCVPISNHLYFYWYRQILGQKVEFLVSFYNNEISEKSEIFDDQFSVERPDGSNFTLKIRSTKLEDSAMYFCASSEAGGWAFFGQGTRLTVV.

The chain uses TRBV12-3 or TRBV12-4 and TRBJ1-2; tentatively, D is TRBD1 (6 bases). The CDR3 extends over 13 amino acids. V lost 6 bases, J lost 7 bases, and 15 bases lay in between. The CDR3 nucleotides are TGTGCCAGCAGGCCCCAGGGGCGGAGTGGCTACACCTTC. As protein: CASRPQGRSGYTF.

The chain recombines TRBV5-5 with TRBJ1-4; D unresolved. Deletions cut 7 bases from V and 0 bases from J, with 13 bases between. Germline lookup yields CDR1 SGHKS and CDR2 YYEKEE (reference sequence). The CDR3 contains 15 residues. The CDR3 region is CASAGVAATNEKLFF. CDR3 nucleotides: TGTGCCAGCGCCGGGGTGGCGGCAACTAATGAAAAACTGTTTTTT.

The rearrangement links TRBV6-4 to TRBJ2-3, with 8 bases that match TRBD2. The CDR3 has 15 amino acids. Germline loops: CDR1 MRHNA, CDR2 SNTAGT. Unmatched junction bases numbered 4, after V lost 2 bases and J lost 3 bases. In DNA form, the CDR3 reads TGTGCCAGCAGTGACATCGGGGGGGTAACAGATACGCAGTATTTT. Translating gives CASSDIGGVTDTQYF.

The count of this clone is one. The chain uses TRBV7-9 and TRBJ2-3, with a possible D match to TRBD2 (5 bases). The germline gives CDR1 SEHNR, CDR2 FQNEAQ (reference sequence). The CDR3 has 16 residues. V lost 3 bases, J lost 4 bases, and 17 bases lay in between. The CDR3 is CASSFSGLASSDTQYF. In DNA, the CDR3 is TGTGCCAGCAGCTTTTCGGGCCTAGCCTCATCAGATACGCAGTATTTT.

This chain uses TRBV6-6 with TRBJ2-6; TRBD1 is a possible D gene (5 bases). The CDR3 length is 16 residues. V lost 2 bases to trimming and J lost 4 bases, with 12 bases between them. Germline lookup yields CDR1 MNHNY and CDR2 SVGAGI (reference sequence). As DNA, the CDR3 is TGTGCCAGCAGTTACCTCGACAGCCCGGGGGCCAACGTCCTGACTTTC. This encodes CASSYLDSPGANVLTF.

The chain is built from TRBV4-1 and TRBJ2-3, with 7 bases lining up with TRBD2. The V segment lost 4 bases and the J segment 3 bases; nucleotides outside the gene matches: 4. The CDR3 covers 14 residues. Germline V gives CDR1 MGHRA, CDR2 YSYEKL. CDR3 DNA: TGCGCCAGCAGCCTCGCGCGGGGGACAGATACGCAGTATTTT. This encodes CASSLARGTDTQYF.